The sequence of this TCR beta chain was determined in a study of blood T cells in healthy people across ages (dated by TCRdb to the mid-2010s). Some background on the complete study: In model experiments, roughly one uniquely barcoded TCR beta cDNA molecule per two T cells was captured by template switching. The study analyzed two additional independent replicas of 1 million unique cDNA reads from the same blood draw for two donors, one aged 18 to 29 and one aged 80 or older. To avoid experimental bias, donors of different ages were spread randomly across the sequencing lanes. Four age groups were formed from the donors: young (average about 16 years), middle-aged (roughly 38), aged (about 62) and long-lived (roughly 81). To track age-related changes in TCR beta repertoire diversity, the study relied on deep sequencing normalized with unique cDNA molecular identifiers. General study outcomes and caveats: Observed TCR beta diversity per million T cells fell roughly linearly with age, and a significant reduction was already apparent by age approximately 41. Total diversity estimates from one million sequenced T cells were considered lower bounds and underestimates. Because donor CMV infection status was unknown, age-related changes in expanded clonotypes were potentially confounded. Compared with the aged group, more naive CD4+ T cells, fewer expanded clones and increased TCR diversity were shown by the long-lived group, suggesting age selection. There was a strong correlation between observed TCR beta diversity and the percentage of naive T cells measured by flow cytometry. Bulk unsorted PBMC profiling prevented conclusive comparison of naive and antigen-experienced compartments.

The donors were some 39 Caucasian individuals from Russia, aged roughly 6 to 100 years, who were systemically healthy. Each donor gave roughly 11 milliliters of peripheral blood, drawn into EDTA-treated Vacutainer tubes. Ficoll-Paque density-gradient centrifugation was used to isolate PBMCs, with at least 6.5 million per sample. Total RNA, at least 5 micrograms per sample, was extracted from PBMCs with Trizol reagent. Naive CD45RAhigh/CD27high T cell percentages were measured by flow cytometry on a PBMC aliquot from every donor. Library generation was performed with 5' RACE. The run used an Illumina HiSeq 2500. A second PCR of roughly 7 to 11 cycles was performed with a sample-barcoded 5' primer and a J-beta primer mix. A template-switch 5' adaptor carrying 12 random nucleotides introduced a unique molecular identifier onto each TCR beta cDNA molecule. Each sample yielded at least 2.5 million CDR3-containing paired-end reads. First-strand cDNA synthesis was performed from all RNA using the Mint cDNA synthesis kit, with priming by a TRBC-specific oligonucleotide. Following uracil-DNA glycosylase treatment, all cDNA underwent a first 18-cycle PCR with the universal primers M1SS and BC2_uni_R. The study's processing was this. Each sample was normalized by randomly selecting 1 million high-quality reads, each carrying a distinct molecular identifier. Instead of being binned into consensus sequences, reads that shared molecular identifiers were thrown out. CDR3 identification, clonotype clustering and error correction used MiTCR with a Q25 quality threshold and the strictest error-elimination algorithm. A nonparametric unseen species model using Euler transformation provided a lower-bound estimate of total TCR beta diversity. TCRdb reworked the public reads: Q25 trimming with fastp, MiXCR clone assembly, productive beta chains retained. Identical CDR3 proteins give one entry, which carries the most common genes and DNA. The V and J calls come from TCRdb's annotation, not from the publication. In all, the sample holds fewer than 900,000 distinct CDR3 sequences, and roughly 41% of those were seen once. The ten largest clones take up around a fifth of the sample.

Of note for this clonotype: The target of this receptor is not known. Per-nucleotide qualities are absent, and no much larger clonotype sits a single base away.

The CDR3 spans 11 residues, from the cysteine through the phenylalanine. The read is trimmed to its CDR3 DNA, 33 bases read in frame from base 1. The junction carries 13 bases between V and J, which are trimmed by 9 bases and 10 bases respectively. This chain joins TRBV12-3 or TRBV12-4 to TRBJ2-1, with TRBD1 perhaps the D gene, on 6 matching bases. The sequence derives from an older woman in good health. Sequencing was carried out using blood. At the DNA level, the sequence is TGTGCCAGTTCAGGGGCCTACGAGCAGTTCTTC. Its coded protein is CASSGAYEQFF.